One and the same sample provided the 5 T cell receptor beta chains below, sequenced in a study of T-cell memory formation after mild COVID-19. One entry per CDR3 protein results from TCRdb running MiXCR on the 5' RACE reads. The sample carries fewer than 250,000 distinct CDR3 sequences, 27% recorded once. Sequencing input: PBMCs or a T cell subset sorted from them (not recorded which). The receptors derive from an adult woman who had mild COVID-19 (a few samples of this study predate the infection). Cell type and time point are not known.

This clonotype was seen a few times. This chain joins TRBV5-6 and TRBJ2-1; the D gene is possibly TRBD2 (6 bases). Between the trimmed V and J ends, which lost 7 bases and 7 bases, there was a span of 15 bases. The CDR3 totals 13 residues. Germline CDR1 and CDR2: SGHDT and YYEEEE. CDR3 sequence (DNA): TGTGCCAGCCACCCGGGACTCGCAAATGAGCAGTTCTTC. Its protein product is CASHPGLANEQFF.

This clonotype was seen repeatedly, ten times or more. The chain is built from TRBV4-1 and TRBJ1-1, with D uncertain. The V gene's germline CDR1 is MGHRA and CDR2 YSYEKL. V was pared by 3 bases and J by 2 bases, with 7 bases between. This CDR3 has 13 amino acids. The DNA of the CDR3 is TGCGCCAGCAGCCACCCTCTTAACACTGAAGCTTTCTTT. As protein: CASSHPLNTEAFF.

V usage is TRBV7-8 and J usage is TRBJ1-5; TRBD1 is a possible D gene (5 bases). The CDR3 totals 15 residues. Germline CDR1 and CDR2: SGHVS and FQNEAQ. V was clipped by 3 bases and J by 3 bases, with 12 bases between them. The DNA for the CDR3 is TGTGCCAGCAGCTTGGCGGGACGGAACAATCAGCCCCAGCATTTT. This gives the protein CASSLAGRNNQPQHF.

This clonotype was detected a few times. The V call is TRBV3-1, the J call TRBJ1-2; no reliable D call. The germline gives CDR1 LGHDT, CDR2 YNNKEL (reference sequence). The CDR3 is 11 amino acids. Trimming shortened V by 5 bases and J by 4 bases, and 5 bases separated the two germline ends. CDR3 residues: CASSGIYGYTF. CDR3 nucleotides: TGTGCCAGCAGCGGGATCTATGGCTACACCTTC.

This clonotype was seen a few times. The chain couples TRBV2 to TRBJ2-7; 11 nucleotides match TRBD2. The V segment lost 3 bases and the J segment 0 bases; nucleotides outside the gene matches: 7. Germline CDR1 SNHLY, CDR2 FYNNEI. The CDR3 sequence is 17 residues long. CDR3 in amino acids: CASSDPPGLAVSYEQYF. The CDR3 DNA reads as TGTGCCAGCAGTGATCCGCCGGGACTAGCGGTCTCCTACGAGCAGTACTTC. Drawing the rest from reference TRBV2 and TRBJ2-7, the complete variable domain is EPEVTQTPSHQVTQMGQEVILRCVPISNHLYFYWYRQILGQKVEFLVSFYNNEISEKSEIFDDQFSVERPDGSNFTLKIRSTKLEDSAMYFCASSDPPGLAVSYEQYFGPGTRLTVT.